This T cell receptor beta chain derives from a study of T cell repertoires in cytomegalovirus infection. Turning to the study itself: Public TCR beta signatures indicated both CMV infection and matching HLA type. Whole-study findings and limits: The study identified carriers of CMV plus the relevant HLA from cumulative public TCR beta family frequency.

In regard to this clonotype: Its antigen is still unknown.

Via MiXCR, TCRdb re-called the reads, giving one row per CDR3 protein. Among fewer than 950,000 distinct CDR3 sequences listed, roughly 33% were seen once. The junction had 8 bases not matched to a gene; V was cut back by 1 base and J by 5 bases. CDR3 size: 17 residues. CDR1 and CDR2 from the germline V gene are KGHDR and SFDVKD. This receptor was taken from a human donor in good health (CMV status not recorded). Some clones in this sample may be carry-over from other donors' samples. The chain links TRBV24-1 to TRBJ2-2; 8 positions match TRBD2. The sequences come from cultured CD8+ T cells from PBMCs, collected from culture after CMV antigen stimulation. In DNA form, the CDR3 reads TGTGCCACCAGTGATTTTTCGTCGGGGGGGCCTACCGGGGAGCTGTTTTTT. Protein: CATSDFSSGGPTGELFF.